The 9 T cell receptor beta chains presented below share a single source sample, sequenced in a study of T-cell memory formation after mild COVID-19. One entry per CDR3 protein, called by TCRdb with MiXCR from the 5' RACE reads. The sample consists of about 310,000 distinct CDR3 sequences, approximately 19% of them appearing once. The sample comprised PBMCs or a T cell subset sorted from them (not recorded which). The source of these receptors is a man in his late teens or twenties who had mild COVID-19 (a few samples of this study predate the infection). Cell type and time point are not known.

The table lists this clonotype with a few counts. This chain links TRBV4-2 with TRBJ2-5; TRBD2 matches at 7 bases. Germline V lookup: CDR1 LGHNA, CDR2 YNFKEQ. V gave up 0 bases and J gave up 7 bases; unmatched junction bases: 2. This CDR3 has 13 amino acids. In DNA, the CDR3 is TGTGCCAGCAGCCAAGACAGCGGGGCGACCCAGTACTTC. This encodes CASSQDSGATQYF.

This clonotype has ten or more counts. This sequence joins TRBV7-2 and TRBJ2-2, with D perhaps TRBD2 (6 bases). Germline values: CDR1 SGHTA, CDR2 FQGNSA. Trimming cost V 2 bases and J 1 base, with 11 bases left between them. CDR3 length: 16 amino acids. The DNA of the CDR3 is TGTGCCAGCAGCTTACAGTCCGGGGGGAACACCGGGGAGCTGTTTTTT. Translation gives CASSLQSGGNTGELFF.

This clonotype was counted a few times. The V call is TRBV6-2 or TRBV6-3, the J call TRBJ2-3; the D gene could be TRBD1 or TRBD2 (5 bases each). V lost 11 bases to trimming and J lost 5 bases, with 11 bases between them. In germline, CDR1 is MNHEY, CDR2 SVGEGT. The CDR3 loop spans 11 amino acids. CDR3 residues: CAGGKGDTQYF. The CDR3 DNA reads as TGTGCCGGGGGAAAGGGAGATACGCAGTATTTT.

The J gene is TRBJ2-3, the V gene TRBV4-1; TRBD1 matches 7 bases. J lost 2 bases, V lost 1 base, and 9 bases had no gene match. Germline V gene sequence: CDR1 MGHRA, CDR2 YSYEKL. The CDR3 is made up of 17 amino acids. DNA of the CDR3: TGCGCCAGCAGCCAAGCCGTCAGGGGGTTTATCACAGATACGCAGTATTTT. Its translation is CASSQAVRGFITDTQYF.

The table lists this clonotype with a few counts. This chain links TRBV5-1 with TRBJ2-5, with D unresolved. The CDR3 loop spans 13 amino acids. With 0 bases removed from V and 5 bases from J, the gap between germline ends came to 8 bases. Germline CDR1 reads SGHRS; CDR2 reads YFSETQ. DNA of the CDR3: TGCGCCAGCAGCTTGGGCAGTACCGAGACCCAGTACTTC. This encodes CASSLGSTETQYF.

This clonotype was counted between two and nine times. This chain connects TRBV11-2 to TRBJ1-4, with 7 bases identical to TRBD1. This CDR3 has 16 residues. CDR1 is SGHAT and CDR2 is FQNNGV in the germline V gene. After removal of 6 bases from V and 11 bases from J, the junction contained 18 bases not matched to a gene. The chain's CDR3 is CASSEASQGGPGKLFF. CDR3 nucleotides: TGTGCCAGCAGTGAGGCGTCTCAGGGGGGGCCTGGGAAACTGTTTTTT.

This clonotype was observed a few times. The rearrangement joins TRBV25-1 to TRBJ2-4; perhaps TRBD1 as D (6 bases). CDR1 and CDR2 from the germline V gene are MGHDK and SYGVNS. V was trimmed by 3 bases and J by 3 bases, leaving 15 bases between them. The CDR3 totals 16 residues. The CDR3 region has the DNA TGTGCCAGCAGTGATCGACAGGTTCTCGACAAAAACATTCAGTACTTC. Protein sequence: CASSDRQVLDKNIQYF.

The table lists this clonotype with many counts. V is TRBV7-2 and J is TRBJ2-1, with D hard to call. The V end lost 4 bases, the J end lost 1 base, and 8 bases lay between the germline ends. CDR3 length: 14 residues. The germline V gene has CDR1 SGHTA and CDR2 FQGNSA. DNA for the CDR3: TGTGCCAGCAGCTCCGTTGGGTCCTACAATGAGCAGTTCTTC. Amino acid sequence: CASSSVGSYNEQFF.

A few counts support this clonotype. The rearrangement uses TRBV7-3 and TRBJ1-1; 12 bases map to TRBD1. The V segment lost 9 bases and the J segment 6 bases; nucleotides outside the gene matches: 8. Germline V gene sequence: CDR1 SGHTA, CDR2 FQGTGA. This CDR3 contains 14 residues. The CDR3 region has the DNA TGTGCCAGAGGCCGGGACAGGGGGCCTGCTGAAGCTTTCTTT. As protein: CARGRDRGPAEAFF.